The 19 T cell receptor beta chains given below trace back to one sample, sequenced in a study of shared clonotypes between healthy human individuals. The method was immunoSEQ multiplex PCR; TCRdb's version includes in-frame clones alone and lacks a portion of them. The table records 700,000 or so clones, around 72% of them present only once. Sequencing used memory CD4+ T cells sorted from blood. Subset denoted: CD45RA-negative fraction. The receptors were gathered from a woman under 40 in good health.

This chain connects TRBV21-1 to TRBJ2-3; TRBD1 is the table's D call, not checked against the DNA. TRBV21-1 is described as a pseudogene. The CDR3 has 18 amino acids. The CDR3 is CASSKRTACSGHTDTQYF. DNA of the CDR3: TGTGCCAGCAGCAAAAGGACGGCCTGCTCCGGACACACAGATACGCAGTATTTT.

The genes are TRBV18 and TRBJ2-7; weak D call: TRBD1 (6 bases). The CDR3 spans 14 residues. Trimming shortened V by 3 bases and J by 5 bases, and 14 bases separated the two germline ends. Germline CDR1 reads KGHSH; CDR2 reads LQKENI. For the CDR3, the DNA is TGTGCCAGCTCACCGGCGAGGGGGTTAGACGAGCAGTACTTC. Its protein product is CASSPARGLDEQYF. The full variable domain, completed using reference TRBV18 and TRBJ2-7, is NAGVMQNPRHLVRRRGQEARLRCSPMKGHSHVYWYRQLPEEGLKFMVYLQKENIIDESGMPKERFSAEFPKEGPSILRIQQVVRGDSAAYFCASSPARGLDEQYFGPGTRLTVT.

The gene calls are TRBV4-1 and TRBJ2-7; TRBD1 matches at 10 bases. This CDR3 has 16 residues. The J segment lost 3 bases and the V segment lost 0 bases, leaving 5 bases of the junction unmatched. The germline CDR1 and CDR2 sequences are MGHRA and YSYEKL. CDR3 in amino acids: CASSQERTGGNYEQYF. CDR3 DNA: TGCGCCAGCAGCCAAGAGCGGACAGGGGGAAACTACGAGCAGTACTTC.

This chain joins TRBV11-2 and TRBJ2-1, with no clear D. In germline, CDR1 is SGHAT, CDR2 FQNNGV. Trimming removed 1 base from V and 8 bases from J, with 24 bases in between. The CDR3 has 18 residues. CDR3 sequence (DNA): TGTGCCAGCAGCTTAGGGGTGCCTTCCTCGGCGTTAGACCATGAGCAGTTCTTC. Its translation: CASSLGVPSSALDHEQFF.

The sample holds many counts of this clone. At the DNA level, this CDR3 is encoded by other sequences in the same sample as well. The V and J genes are TRBV19 and TRBJ2-5; 7 positions agree with TRBD1. The CDR3 runs 13 residues. Germline CDR1 and CDR2: LNHDA and SQIVND (reference sequence). Trimming cost V 8 bases and J 11 bases; bases outside gene matches: 14. Written as DNA, the CDR3 is TGTGCCAGTTCCCGTCAGGGGGTGGGGGAGCAGTACTTC. Translated: CASSRQGVGEQYF.

The rearrangement links TRBV6-1 to TRBJ2-7; no firm D call. The CDR3 has 17 amino acids. The germline CDR1 and CDR2 sequences are MNHNS and SASEGT. The V gene lost 3 bases and the J gene lost 0 bases, with 18 bases spanning the gap. In DNA, the CDR3 is TGTGCCAGCAGTGATTTAGATCTAATTGCAGCCTCCTACGAGCAGTACTTC. It translates to CASSDLDLIAASYEQYF.

The rearrangement joins TRBV2 to TRBJ1-5; D unclear. This CDR3 spans 13 amino acids. Germline loops: CDR1 SNHLY, CDR2 FYNNEI. Deletions cut 7 bases from V and 4 bases from J, with 11 bases between. DNA of the CDR3: TGTGCCAGCATGGGAGCAGCTAATCAGCCCCAGCATTTT. This encodes CASMGAANQPQHF.

This clone was counted ten times or more. The CDR3 DNA is TGTGCCAGTAAGGGGGAGGGAAAGAGCGAGCAGTACTTC. Translating it yields CASKGEGKSEQYF. V gene TRBV19 combines with J gene TRBJ2-7; D might be TRBD2 (7 bases). Between the trimmed V and J ends, which lost 7 bases and 6 bases, there was a span of 16 bases. Germline lookup yields CDR1 LNHDA and CDR2 SQIVND (reference sequence). This CDR3 is built from 13 residues.

In the case of this clone: This specimen includes other DNA sequences encoding the same CDR3. The chain joins TRBV5-1 to TRBJ2-5, with 7 bases fitting TRBD1. The length of the CDR3 is 14 residues. CDR1 is SGHRS and CDR2 is YFSETQ in the germline V gene. The J segment lost 4 bases and the V segment lost 0 bases, leaving 3 bases of the junction unmatched. As DNA, the CDR3 is TGCGCCAGCAGCTTGGGTGCAGGGGGAGAGACCCAGTACTTC. Its protein product is CASSLGAGGETQYF. Full variable domain (outside the CDR3, taken from reference TRBV5-1 and TRBJ2-5): KAGVTQTPRYLIKTRGQQVTLSCSPISGHRSVSWYQQTPGQGLQFLFEYFSETQRNKGNFPGRFSGRQFSNSRSEMNVSTLELGDSALYLCASSLGAGGETQYFGPGTRLLVL.

This chain connects TRBV7-3 to TRBJ2-6; 11 bases match TRBD1. The CDR3 covers 17 residues. J was trimmed by 0 bases and V by 6 bases; bases with no gene match: 4. Germline V gene sequence: CDR1 SGHTA, CDR2 FQGTGA. Here the CDR3 DNA reads TGTGCCAGCAGACCCGGGACAGGGGGCTCTGGGGCCAACGTCCTGACTTTC. The encoded protein is CASRPGTGGSGANVLTF.

The genes are TRBV7-2 and TRBJ2-7; D call uncertain. CDR1 and CDR2 from the germline V gene are SGHTA and FQGNSA. The V end was cut by 1 base, the J end by 0 bases, with 13 bases between. The CDR3 has 16 amino acids. CDR3 sequence: CASSLGGAVSSYEQYF. As DNA, the CDR3 is TGTGCCAGCAGCTTAGGAGGTGCAGTGAGCTCCTACGAGCAGTACTTC.

This chain uses TRBV15 with TRBJ2-7, with a possible D match to TRBD1 (6 bases). The CDR3 length is 16 residues. V was cut by 3 bases and J by 2 bases, with 17 bases left in between. The germline CDR1 and CDR2 sequences are LNHNV and YYDKDF (reference sequence). CDR3 bases: TGTGCCACCAGCAGGGCGACAGGTTTTGTCCCCTACGAGCAGTACTTC. The encoded protein is CATSRATGFVPYEQYF.

The chain employs TRBV28 and TRBJ2-7; 7 bases are shared with TRBD1. The CDR3 has 12 residues. Trimming cost V 6 bases and J 3 bases; bases outside gene matches: 2. Per germline, CDR1 MDHEN and CDR2 SYDVKM. The CDR3 nucleotides read TGTGCCAGCAGGACAGGGAACTACGAGCAGTACTTC. Protein: CASRTGNYEQYF.

V and J are TRBV7-2 and TRBJ1-2, with 7 bases matching TRBD1. The CDR3 consists of 15 residues. J gave up 1 base and V 5 bases, and 7 bases lay outside the gene matches. Germline V gene sequence: CDR1 SGHTA, CDR2 FQGNSA. CDR3: CASSRRGQINYGYTF. CDR3 coding DNA: TGTGCCAGCAGCCGACGGGGACAGATTAACTATGGCTACACCTTC.

This clone was found many times. The sample carries other DNA sequences with the same CDR3. The DNA of the CDR3 is TGTGCCAGCAGATGGGGCCAGGACTCAAATAGCAATCAGCCCCAGCATTTT. It yields the protein CASRWGQDSNSNQPQHF. The rearrangement uses TRBV28 and TRBJ1-5; a weak D match, TRBD1 (5 bases). Germline CDR1 is MDHEN and CDR2 is SYDVKM. CDR3 length: 17 amino acids. V shed 6 bases and J shed 0 bases, with 18 bases lying between them.

V usage is TRBV30 and J usage is TRBJ2-7; TRBD2 is a possible D gene (8 bases). From germline, CDR1 is GTSNPN and CDR2 SVGIG (reference sequence). V dropped 2 bases and J dropped 6 bases, with 17 bases sitting between them. This CDR3 has 14 residues. This CDR3 reads CAWSLTGAGGEQYF. The CDR3 DNA reads TGTGCCTGGAGTCTTACAGGGGCGGGGGGCGAGCAGTACTTC.

This chain joins TRBV7-6 and TRBJ2-1; D is ambiguous. This CDR3 spans 17 amino acids. Trimming removed 5 bases at V and 3 bases at J, with 20 bases between. Germline assignment: CDR1 SGHVS and CDR2 FNYEAQ. CDR3 in amino acids: CASSAGRQDRLYNEQFF. The CDR3 DNA is TGTGCCAGCAGCGCTGGTAGGCAGGATCGTCTCTACAATGAGCAGTTCTTC.

The V and J genes are TRBV7-3 and TRBJ1-1; D unclear. V was cut by 3 bases and J by 4 bases, with 12 bases left in between. The CDR3 has 14 amino acids. Germline values: CDR1 SGHTA, CDR2 FQGTGA. CDR3 nucleotide sequence: TGTGCCAGCAGCTTGGTTGGATCGGGCACTGAAGCTTTCTTT. Protein product: CASSLVGSGTEAFF.

The chain carries TRBV10-3 and TRBJ2-7, with 13 bases aligning to TRBD2. The junction had 16 bases not matched to a gene; V was cut back by 4 bases and J by 7 bases. Germline V gene data show CDR1 as ENHRY and CDR2 as SYGVKD. CDR3 length: 18 residues. The DNA of the CDR3 is TGTGCCATCAGTGGGGTACTAGCGGGAGGGCCCGGTTTAAGTGAGCAGTACTTC. It is translated as CAISGVLAGGPGLSEQYF.